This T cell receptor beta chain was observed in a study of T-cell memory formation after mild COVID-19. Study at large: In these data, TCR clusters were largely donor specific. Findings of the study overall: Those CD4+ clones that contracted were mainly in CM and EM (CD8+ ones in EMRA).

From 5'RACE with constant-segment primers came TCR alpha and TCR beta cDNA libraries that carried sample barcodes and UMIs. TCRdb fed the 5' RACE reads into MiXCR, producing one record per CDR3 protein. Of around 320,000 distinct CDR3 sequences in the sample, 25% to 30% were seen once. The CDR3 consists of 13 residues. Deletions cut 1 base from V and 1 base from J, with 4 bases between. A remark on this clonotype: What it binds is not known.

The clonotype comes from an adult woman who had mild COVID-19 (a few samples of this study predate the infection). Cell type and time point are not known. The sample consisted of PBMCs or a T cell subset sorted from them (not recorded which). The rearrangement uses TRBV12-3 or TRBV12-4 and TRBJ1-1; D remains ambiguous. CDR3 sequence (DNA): TGTGCCAGCAGTTTAGAGTGGAACACTGAAGCTTTCTTT. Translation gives CASSLEWNTEAFF.